Many counts were recorded for the clone carrying this TCR beta chain. The antigen remains undetermined. V lost 8 bases and J lost 4; bases outside the gene matches: 19. Germline V gives CDR1 MNHEY, CDR2 SMNVEV (reference sequence). This CDR3 is 18 amino acids long. At least 3 on the Clinical Activity Score was recorded for ophthalmopathy patients, who also had NOSPECS grade at least 4 and duration under 3 months. The data are from a study of T cells in Graves' hyperthyroidism and ophthalmopathy. Study overall: Peripheral blood draws took place at initial diagnosis, ahead of any treatment.

Broader study findings: Ophthalmopathy was identified by the model a median approximately 6.9 months ahead of onset.

Amplification targeted TCR beta CDR3 regions from RNA transcripts. The primer set for the first-round RT-PCR of the TCR CDR3 was HTBI. TCRdb reprocessed the multiplex PCR reads with MiXCR, giving one entry per CDR3 protein. The sample shows around 350,000 distinct CDR3 sequences, 14% of them seen only once. This chain links TRBV27 with TRBJ1-3, with TRBD1 identical over 8 bases. Sequencing used blood. The sequence was obtained from a woman in her thirties with Graves' ophthalmopathy. CDR3 DNA: TGTGCCAGCCGCCCGCGGCCAATCGACAGGGGACTGGGAAACACCATATATTTT. It codes for CASRPRPIDRGLGNTIYF.